The 13 T cell receptor beta chains below were found in one sample sequenced in a study of response to subunit inactivated influenza vaccine. TCRdb fed the RT-PCR reads into MiXCR, producing one record per CDR3 protein. The repertoire holds over 450,000 distinct CDR3 sequences, with over 10% as singletons. The sample here was PBMCs from blood, taken 45 days after vaccination. These receptors were collected from a man in his fifties or sixties who received an inactivated influenza vaccine.

V gene TRBV20-1 combines with J gene TRBJ1-2; the D is unclear. The germline V gene encodes CDR1 DFQATT and CDR2 SNEGSKA (reference sequence). CDR3 length: 12 amino acids. V was trimmed by 3 bases and J by 6 bases, leaving 11 bases between them. The CDR3 protein is CSASIPDDGYTF. The CDR3 DNA sequence: TGCAGTGCTAGCATCCCGGACGATGGCTACACCTTC.

The chain carries TRBV12-3 or TRBV12-4 and TRBJ2-1; weak D call: TRBD1 (10 bases). V lost 3 bases and J 8 bases, leaving 35 bases between the germline ends. The CDR3 is made up of 21 amino acids. DNA for the CDR3: TGTGCCAGCAGTTTCGGACCCTGGGACAGGGGCCCCAGCGGGAGGAGTGATGAGCAGTTCTTC. It encodes CASSFGPWDRGPSGRSDEQFF.

In this sample, this clonotype turned up many times. The chain is built from TRBV5-6 and TRBJ2-7; 9 positions agree with TRBD1. J was trimmed by 1 base and V by 2 bases; bases with no gene match: 1. In germline, CDR1 is SGHDT, CDR2 YYEEEE. CDR3 size: 14 residues. The CDR3, as DNA: TGTGCCAGCAGCTTCGGGACAGGGTCCTACGAGCAGTACTTC. The encoded protein is CASSFGTGSYEQYF.

The genes are TRBV7-2 and TRBJ2-7; D not certain. The CDR3 spans 11 residues. The germline gives CDR1 SGHTA, CDR2 FQGNSA. Trimming removed 1 base at V and 12 bases at J, with 10 bases between. The CDR3 region has the DNA TGTGCCAGCAGCTTAGGGGTCTGGGGGTACTTC. Residues: CASSLGVWGYF.

The rearrangement links TRBV4-1 to TRBJ1-5; perhaps TRBD1 as D (6 bases). Per the germline V gene, CDR1 is MGHRA and CDR2 is YSYEKL. V was shortened by 4 bases and J by 3 bases, with 13 bases between the two germline ends. The CDR3 contains 15 residues. The CDR3 here is CASSRYDRNNQPQHF. The CDR3 DNA follows: TGCGCCAGCAGCCGATACGACAGGAACAATCAGCCCCAGCATTTT.

This chain joins TRBV20-1 and TRBJ2-5; no reliable D call. This CDR3 comprises 11 residues. V lost 7 bases, J lost 0 bases, and 6 bases lay in between. Germline assignment: CDR1 DFQATT and CDR2 SNEGSKA (reference sequence). The CDR3 DNA reads TGCAGTGTACTATACCAAGAGACCCAGTACTTC. Amino acids: CSVLYQETQYF.

In its sample, this clonotype was seen a few times. The chain couples TRBV7-2 to TRBJ2-1, with a weak D call TRBD2 (6 bases). The germline V gene encodes CDR1 SGHTA and CDR2 FQGNSA. Trimming left V 4 bases short and J 0 bases short, with 13 bases between. The CDR3 has 16 residues. CDR3 sequence: CASSSKRGSSYNEQFF. The CDR3 nucleotides read TGTGCCAGCAGCTCTAAACGGGGGAGCTCCTACAATGAGCAGTTCTTC.

This clonotype appeared a few times. The V and J genes are TRBV11-2 and TRBJ2-2, with D unresolved. Germline V lookup: CDR1 SGHAT, CDR2 FQNNGV. CDR3 size: 16 residues. The V and J ends lost 3 bases and 0 bases respectively, with 11 bases between them. CDR3: CASSLSNPTNTGELFF. The CDR3 DNA sequence: TGTGCCAGCAGCTTGAGCAATCCTACGAACACCGGGGAGCTGTTTTTT.

This clonotype has more than one count but fewer than ten. The chain uses TRBV25-1 and TRBJ2-2, with D tentatively TRBD1 or TRBD2 (6 bases each). Germline CDR1 is MGHDK and CDR2 is SYGVNS. The CDR3 contains 16 residues. V shed 3 bases and J shed 5 bases, with 16 bases lying between them. The CDR3 DNA reads as TGTGCCAGCAGTGAGTCCCAAGGGGGGAAGACCGGGGAGCTGTTTTTT. This translates into CASSESQGGKTGELFF.

In its sample, this clonotype was seen many times. This chain joins TRBV7-2 and TRBJ2-7; 8 bases align to TRBD1. The CDR3 is 14 amino acids. Trimming at V came to 4 bases and at J to 6 bases, leaving 8 bases not matched to a gene. Germline CDR1 reads SGHTA; CDR2 reads FQGNSA. The chain's CDR3 is CASSSGQGTGEQYF. In nucleotides, the CDR3 is TGTGCCAGCAGCTCAGGACAGGGTACCGGCGAGCAGTACTTC.

This clonotype was seen more than once but under ten times. The CDR3 loop reads CASSLGGEVVHEQYF. The CDR3 DNA reads as TGTGCCAGCAGCTTAGGAGGGGAAGTGGTCCACGAGCAGTACTTC. This chain links TRBV7-9 with TRBJ2-7; the D gene could be TRBD1 or TRBD2 (5 bases each). CDR3 length: 15 amino acids. In germline, CDR1 is SEHNR, CDR2 FQNEAQ (reference sequence). Trimming removed 1 base at V and 5 bases at J, with 15 bases between.

There are a few counts of this clonotype. The chain is built from TRBV20-1 and TRBJ2-5; the D gene is possibly TRBD1 (6 bases). With 0 bases removed from V and 1 base from J, the gap between germline ends came to 9 bases. The length of the CDR3 is 14 residues. CDR1 is DFQATT, CDR2 SNEGSKA, per germline (reference sequence). CDR3 coding DNA: TGCAGTGCTAGAGACCCACAGGGCCAAGAGACCCAGTACTTC. Translated, it gives CSARDPQGQETQYF.

This sequence joins TRBV10-3 and TRBJ2-6; D is perhaps TRBD1 (6 bases). Between the trimmed V and J ends, which lost 0 bases and 0 bases, there was a span of 12 bases. Germline lookup yields CDR1 ENHRY and CDR2 SYGVKD. This CDR3 is 18 amino acids long. Here the CDR3 DNA reads TGTGCCATCAGTGAGTCACGGACAGTGGCCTCTGGGGCCAACGTCCTGACTTTC. This encodes CAISESRTVASGANVLTF.